This is a list of T cell receptor beta chains from one sample in a study of control samples from healthy donors and cancer patients. The assay was immunoSEQ multiplex PCR, and TCRdb's table has in-frame clones only and misses some. The sample holds around 190,000 clones. Sequenced input: blood. The receptors shown here come from a woman aged 30 to 39 in good health. The CDR3 runs from the conserved cysteine through the conserved F or W. D genes are given only for firm matches.

TRBV5-4,-,TRBJ2-2,TGTGCCAGCAGCTTAATCCCGGCCCGAGTTACCGGGGAGCTGTTTTTT,CASSLIPARVTGELFF
TRBV9,-,TRBJ1-2,TGTGCCAGCAGCGTAGGACAATTGAACTATGGCTACACCTTC,CASSVGQLNYGYTF
TRBV11-2,-,TRBJ1-2,TGTGCCAGCAGACCGACCGCTGGAATCTATGGCTACACCTTC,CASRPTAGIYGYTF
TRBV27,TRBD1,TRBJ1-2,TGTGCCAGCAGTTTTGATATTACAGGGGGCAGCTATGGCTACACCTTC,CASSFDITGGSYGYTF
TRBV5-6,-,TRBJ1-2,TGTGCCAGCAGCTTACAGGGAGGGCCTTATGGCTACACCTTC,CASSLQGGPYGYTF
TRBV27,TRBD2,TRBJ2-7,TGTGCCAGCACTCCGGGACTAGCACCCTACGAGCAGTACTTC,CASTPGLAPYEQYF
TRBV2,-,TRBJ1-4,TGTGCCAGCAACGCGACCCCTAGGCCGGCAAAACTGTTTTTT,CASNATPRPAKLFF
TRBV3-1/TRBV3-2,-,TRBJ1-1,TGTGCCAGCAGCCTGGGGGGAGGGTTCAACACTGAAGCTTTCTTT,CASSLGGGFNTEAFF
TRBV28,-,TRBJ2-5,TGTGCCAGCAGTCACCCCCTACGCGGGGAGACCCAGTACTTC,CASSHPLRGETQYF
TRBV18,-,TRBJ1-3,TGTGCCAGCTCACCTCGGACAGCTCACTCTGGAAACACCATATATTTT,CASSPRTAHSGNTIYF
TRBV7-2,-,TRBJ2-7,TGTGCCAGCAGCTTAGGAGTTTCCGAGCAGTACTTC,CASSLGVSEQYF
TRBV28,-,TRBJ1-2,TGTGCCAGCCACGAGAGGCCTCATGGCTACACCTTC,CASHERPHGYTF
TRBV6-1,TRBD1,TRBJ2-1,TGTGCCAGCAGTGAAGTACAGGGGACAGGGGAGCAGTTCTTC,CASSEVQGTGEQFF
TRBV29-1,-,TRBJ1-2,TGCAGCGCAGGGGTTGGGGGGAATAGAGGCTACACCTTC,CSAGVGGNRGYTF
TRBV18,-,TRBJ1-1,TGTGCCAGCTCACCCGGGACACCTTTACGGGGGAACACTGAAGCTTTCTTT,CASSPGTPLRGNTEAFF
TRBV6-6,-,TRBJ2-7,TGTGCCAGCAGAGTGGCTGGGGAGCAGTACTTC,CASRVAGEQYF
TRBV7-9,-,TRBJ2-7,TGTGCCAGCAGCCCACAGGGTATTAACCAATACGAGCAGTACTTC,CASSPQGINQYEQYF
TRBV28,-,TRBJ1-6,TGTGCCAGCAGTTACCCCGGATTCGGGGGGGATGAGGTTAATTCACCCCTCCACTTT,CASSYPGFGGDEVNSPLHF
TRBV6-5,-,TRBJ1-2,TGTGCCAGCGAGTTTAACTATGGCTACACCTTC,CASEFNYGYTF
TRBV7-8,-,TRBJ1-3,TGTGCCAGCAGCCATAATACCGGGCGAAACACCATATATTTT,CASSHNTGRNTIYF
TRBV20-1,TRBD1,TRBJ1-2,TGCAGTGCTAGTCCGGGACAGCTTCTCTATGGCTACACCTTC,CSASPGQLLYGYTF
TRBV4-2,TRBD1,TRBJ1-1,TGTGCCAGCAGCCCCCGAGGGCAGGGGGCGAAGGGGATGAACACTGAAGCTTTCTTT,CASSPRGQGAKGMNTEAFF
TRBV13,-,TRBJ2-3,TGTGCCAGCAGCGACCAGACAGTGGCCAACACAGATACGCAGTATTTT,CASSDQTVANTDTQYF
TRBV2,TRBD1,TRBJ1-5,TGTGCCAGCAGCCGGGACAGGGACGGTCAGCCCCAGCATTTT,CASSRDRDGQPQHF
TRBV3-1/TRBV3-2,-,TRBJ1-1,TGTGCCAGCAGCCAAGAATGGGCGAACACTGAAGCTTTCTTT,CASSQEWANTEAFF
TRBV7-9,-,TRBJ1-6,TGTGCCAGCAGCTCAGGGGTTTCCTATAATTCACCCCTCCACTTT,CASSSGVSYNSPLHF
TRBV19,-,TRBJ2-5,TGTGCCAGTAGTATGGGACTCTTAGAGACCCAGTACTTC,CASSMGLLETQYF
TRBV5-6,-,TRBJ1-1,TGTGCCAGCAGCGCTACAGGGTCGGGAGCTTTCTTT,CASSATGSGAFF
TRBV21-1,-,TRBJ1-1,TGTGCCAGCAGCAAAGGTATTTCAAGTGAAGCTTTCTTT,CASSKGISSEAFF
TRBV5-5,TRBD1,TRBJ1-2,TGTGCCAGCAGTCCGTTCAACCCGGGACAGGCCTATGGCTACACCTTC,CASSPFNPGQAYGYTF
TRBV10-3,TRBD1,TRBJ1-1,TGTGCCATCAGGGGGGGACAGGCGAGTACTGAAGCTTTCTTT,CAIRGGQASTEAFF
TRBV11-2,-,TRBJ2-5,TGTGCCAGCAGCTTGGGGGGGACAGAACAAGAGACCCAGTACTTC,CASSLGGTEQETQYF
TRBV7-2,TRBD1,TRBJ1-2,TGTGCCAGCAGCTCACGACAGGGGCGCGACTATGGCTACACCTTC,CASSSRQGRDYGYTF
TRBV30,-,TRBJ2-7,TGTGCCTGGACCCGGAGTACCTACGAGCAGTACTTC,CAWTRSTYEQYF
TRBV24-1,TRBD1,TRBJ2-5,TGTGCCACCAGTGATTTAAACAGGGGGCAAGAGACCCAGTACTTC,CATSDLNRGQETQYF
TRBV28,TRBD2,TRBJ2-5,TGTGCCAGCAGTTTTATAGGGAGCGGGGTTAAAGAGACCCAGTACTTC,CASSFIGSGVKETQYF
TRBV6-5,-,TRBJ2-3,TGTGCCAGCATAGGGGCGGGGCTCCCCACAGATACGCAGTATTTT,CASIGAGLPTDTQYF
TRBV5-1,TRBD2,TRBJ2-5,TGCGCCAGCAGCTTGGCCTGGGTAGCGGGGGGGCTTCAAGAGACCCAGTACTTC,CASSLAWVAGGLQETQYF
TRBV10-1,-,TRBJ1-1,TGCGCCAGCATTGGATCCATGAACACTGAAGCTTTCTTT,CASIGSMNTEAFF
TRBV15,TRBD2,TRBJ2-5,TGTGCCACCAGCAGAGTCGGCGGGGGGGAGACCCAGTACTTC,CATSRVGGGETQYF
TRBV27,TRBD1,TRBJ1-2,TGTGCCAGCAGTAAGACAGGGGGCAGAGGCTACACCTTC,CASSKTGGRGYTF
TRBV5-1,TRBD1,TRBJ1-1,TGCGCCAGCAGCTTAAACCGGGACAGGGGCACTGAAGCTTTCTTT,CASSLNRDRGTEAFF
TRBV28,TRBD2,TRBJ2-7,TGTGCCAGCAGTTTTAGACTAGCGGAGCCATCCTACGAGCAGTACTTC,CASSFRLAEPSYEQYF